This TCR beta chain was captured in a study of blood T cell repertoires in COVID-19. Data came from immunoSEQ multiplex PCR; TCRdb stores just in-frame clones and leaves some out. Among 200,000 to 250,000 clones listed, roughly 85% were seen once. All enrollees were roughly 18 to 90 years old and from 24 US areas. Clinical history as reported by participants underpinned cohort assignment. Within 2 weeks before study entry, exposed participants met a COVID-19 case. Germline CDR1 MNHEY, CDR2 SVGAGI. The ends were cut back, 7 bases at V and 5 bases at J, with 17 bases in the middle. CDR3 length: 14 residues.

V usage is TRBV6-5 and J usage is TRBJ1-1; D is perhaps TRBD1 (5 bases). Source material: PBMCs or T cells enriched from blood (not recorded which). This receptor was identified in a woman aged 40 to 50 who had been exposed to COVID-19. The CDR3 loop reads CASTVGARETEAFF. The CDR3 region has the DNA TGTGCCAGCACCGTAGGGGCCCGCGAGACTGAAGCTTTCTTT.